The rows below give T cell receptor beta chains drawn from one sample of a study of cytomegalovirus exposure and HLA in healthy donors. The table came from immunoSEQ multiplex PCR; TCRdb's copy has only in-frame clones and leaves some out. The sample includes about 160,000 clones, about 75% of them seen just once. Sequencing was carried out using PBMCs. The receptors were gathered from a woman in her fifties or sixties in good health and CMV-seropositive. CDR3s include the opening cysteine and the closing phenylalanine or tryptophan. The D gene is left open where the match is weak. Size is omitted from some rows. Given values are once, few, many or a class for expanded clones.

abundance: NA
d_gene: NA
v_gene: TRBV10-3
len: 15
j_gene: TRBJ1-2
CDR3nt: TGTGCCATCAGGGAGACACAGGGAGTGACCTATGGCTACACCTTC
CDR3aa: CAIRETQGVTYGYTF

abundance: once
d_gene: NA
v_gene: TRBV10-2
len: 15
j_gene: TRBJ1-1
CDR3nt: TGCGCCAGCAGTGTTGACACGAGATCGCACACTGAAGCTTTCTTT
CDR3aa: CASSVDTRSHTEAFF

abundance: few
d_gene: TRBD2
v_gene: TRBV19
len: 16
j_gene: TRBJ2-2
CDR3nt: TGTGCCAGTAGCCAGACTAGCGGGGGTGGGACCGGGGAGCTGTTTTTT
CDR3aa: CASSQTSGGGTGELFF

abundance: NA
d_gene: TRBD2
v_gene: TRBV6-5
len: 14
j_gene: TRBJ2-7
CDR3nt: TGTGCCAGCAGCAGGTCTAGCGGGTACTACGAGCAGTACTTC
CDR3aa: CASSRSSGYYEQYF

abundance: NA
d_gene: TRBD1
v_gene: TRBV28
len: 15
j_gene: TRBJ2-7
CDR3nt: TGTGCCAGCAGCGCCCCGGGACAGGGCTTGTACGAGCAGTACTTC
CDR3aa: CASSAPGQGLYEQYF

abundance: NA
d_gene: TRBD1
v_gene: TRBV4-1
len: 15
j_gene: TRBJ1-2
CDR3nt: TGCGCCAGCAGCCGCGGCTTTGGCAGGGGGCAAGGCTACACCTTC
CDR3aa: CASSRGFGRGQGYTF

abundance: NA
d_gene: NA
v_gene: TRBV2
len: 12
j_gene: TRBJ2-5
CDR3nt: TGTGCCAGCAAGGGGCCACAAGAGACCCAGTACTTC
CDR3aa: CASKGPQETQYF

abundance: once
d_gene: TRBD2
v_gene: TRBV5-6
len: 16
j_gene: TRBJ2-1
CDR3nt: TGTGCCAGCAGCCCTTTAGCGGGAGAGTCGGACAATGAGCAGTTCTTC
CDR3aa: CASSPLAGESDNEQFF

abundance: NA
d_gene: TRBD1
v_gene: TRBV28
len: 15
j_gene: TRBJ1-1
CDR3nt: TGTGCCAGCAGTTTTAACAGGGGAAAAAACACTGAAGCTTTCTTT
CDR3aa: CASSFNRGKNTEAFF

abundance: NA
d_gene: NA
v_gene: TRBV9
len: 14
j_gene: TRBJ1-1
CDR3nt: TGTGCCAGCAGAGCCCTAGAAAAGCGGGGCGAAGCTTTCTTT
CDR3aa: CASRALEKRGEAFF

abundance: NA
d_gene: NA
v_gene: TRBV29-1
len: 15
j_gene: TRBJ1-2
CDR3nt: TGCAGCGTTTTCTCCGGGGTATCCGGCGACTATGGCTACACCTTC
CDR3aa: CSVFSGVSGDYGYTF

abundance: NA
d_gene: NA
v_gene: TRBV4-1
len: 15
j_gene: TRBJ2-7
CDR3nt: TGCGCCAGCAGCTACCTGGGGCAGGGACACTACGAGCAGTACTTC
CDR3aa: CASSYLGQGHYEQYF

abundance: NA
d_gene: NA
v_gene: TRBV18
len: 14
j_gene: TRBJ1-2
CDR3nt: TGTGCCAGCTCACCACCGTCAGGCCGCTTGAGCTACACCTTC
CDR3aa: CASSPPSGRLSYTF

abundance: NA
d_gene: NA
v_gene: TRBV18
len: 12
j_gene: TRBJ1-4
CDR3nt: TGTGCCGTTAGAGGAACTAATGAAAAACTGTTTTTT
CDR3aa: CAVRGTNEKLFF

abundance: NA
d_gene: NA
v_gene: TRBV21-1
len: 17
j_gene: TRBJ1-2
CDR3nt: TGTGCCAGCAGTCCCCGGGGGAGGGGGACACCGGTCTATGGCTACACCTTC
CDR3aa: CASSPRGRGTPVYGYTF

abundance: NA
d_gene: NA
v_gene: TRBV9
len: 16
j_gene: TRBJ2-5
CDR3nt: TGTGCCAGCAGCGTAGGCCCAGGGGCCGTCCAAGAGACCCAGTACTTC
CDR3aa: CASSVGPGAVQETQYF

abundance: NA
d_gene: NA
v_gene: TRBV30
len: 15
j_gene: TRBJ2-3
CDR3nt: TGTGCCTGGAGTGGGTCCGGGGTAACTAGGGATACGCAGTATTTT
CDR3aa: CAWSGSGVTRDTQYF